Listed here are 24 T cell receptor beta chains from one sample, sequenced in a study of regulatory T cells in long-lasting Graves disease. Time point denoted: newly diagnosed GD, antithyroid drugs for less than 3 months. The TCR library used RNA extracted from PBMCs. TCR beta libraries were built with iRepertoire HTBI primers and Arm-PCR of CDR3 regions. Each CDR3 protein gets one entry after TCRdb re-called the multiplex PCR reads with MiXCR. The sample shows about 540,000 distinct CDR3 sequences, 13% of them seen only once. These data were also reused for a study on T cells in Graves' hyperthyroidism and ophthalmopathy.

The sample in question was peripheral blood mononuclear cells (PBMCs), obtained at new diagnosis, from a patient treated with antithyroid drugs. All receptors derive from a man aged 25-45 years with Graves disease.

This clonotype was seen at least ten times. V gene TRBV6-1 combines with J gene TRBJ2-2; 12 bases are a match to TRBD2. With 10 bases clipped from V and 4 bases from J, the junction kept 7 bases outside the gene matches. Germline-derived CDR1 and CDR2 are MNHNS and SASEGT. This CDR3 has 15 residues. The chain's CDR3 is CATGLAGMLTGELFF. The CDR3 coding sequence is TGTGCCACCGGACTAGCGGGAATGCTCACCGGGGAGCTGTTTTTT.

This clonotype has ten or more counts. This chain joins TRBV27 and TRBJ2-1; tentative D call: TRBD2 (5 bases). Germline values: CDR1 MNHEY, CDR2 SMNVEV (reference sequence). The V gene lost 2 bases and the J gene lost 4 bases, with 12 bases spanning the gap. This CDR3 has 15 residues. The CDR3 sequence is CASSLQRKAYNEQFF. CDR3 DNA: TGTGCCAGCAGTTTACAGCGGAAGGCTTACAATGAGCAGTTCTTC.

Comments on this clonotype: Since a much larger clone is just one base distant, this may be a read error. The genes are TRBV25-1 and TRBJ1-1; 10 nucleotides line up with TRBD1. The CDR3 totals 18 residues. Germline assignment: CDR1 MGHDK and CDR2 SYGVNS. With V trimmed by 4 bases and J by 4 bases, 15 bases remained unmatched. The CDR3 nucleotides are TGTGCCAGCAGTGGAGGGTGGGACAGGGGTGTTCGGAGCACTGAAGCTTTCTTT. This encodes CASSGGWDRGVRSTEAFF.

This rearrangement joins TRBV7-9 to TRBJ2-5, with D possibly TRBD1 on 6 matching bases. V shed 5 bases and J shed 2 bases, with 18 bases lying between them. Looked up from germline, CDR1 is SEHNR and CDR2 is FQNEAQ (reference sequence). The CDR3 totals 16 residues. CDR3 protein: CASSTRTEGLQETQYF. CDR3 DNA: TGTGCCAGCAGCACAAGGACAGAAGGCTTGCAAGAGACCCAGTACTTC. Drawing the rest from reference TRBV7-9 and TRBJ2-5, the complete variable domain is DTGVSQNPRHKITKRGQNVTFRCDPISEHNRLYWYRQTLGQGPEFLTYFQNEAQLEKSRLLSDRFSAERPKGSFSTLEIQRTEQGDSAMYLCASSTRTEGLQETQYFGPGTRLLVL.

Worth noting for this clonotype: A much more abundant neighbour one base away suggests this may be a read error. This chain uses TRBV10-3 with TRBJ1-2; a weak D match, TRBD1 (5 bases). CDR1 ENHRY and CDR2 SYGVKD come from the germline V gene. This CDR3 is 11 amino acids long. The CDR3 coding sequence is TGTGCCATCAGGTCCGCCTGGGGCTTCACCTTC. It specifies CAIRSAWGFTF.

This chain uses TRBV19 with TRBJ2-1; 11 bases are a match to TRBD2. Per germline, CDR1 LNHDA and CDR2 SQIVND (reference sequence). V trimming: 6 bases; J trimming: 3 bases; junction bases outside the gene matches: 7. There are 16 residues in the CDR3. DNA of the CDR3: TGTGCCAGTAGCTTGGCGACTAGCGGGATCTACAATGAGCAGTTCTTC. Translating gives CASSLATSGIYNEQFF.

V usage is TRBV7-8 and J usage is TRBJ2-1; no clear D. Looked up from germline, CDR1 is SGHVS and CDR2 is FQNEAQ. The CDR3 contains 15 residues. Trimming removed 2 bases at V and 0 bases at J, with 8 bases between. CDR3 coding DNA: TGTGCCAGCAGCTTAAGCGCGAACTCCTACAATGAGCAGTTCTTC. It translates to CASSLSANSYNEQFF.

This clonotype showed up just a few times. The chain carries TRBV30 and TRBJ1-1; tentative D call: TRBD1 (5 bases). The CDR3 sequence is 13 residues long. V lost 5 bases to trimming and J lost 6 bases, with 16 bases between them. In germline, CDR1 is GTSNPN, CDR2 SVGIG (reference sequence). The CDR3 DNA follows: TGTGCCTGGTCTGAAGAGGGGTTCTCTGAAGCTTTCTTT. Translating it yields CAWSEEGFSEAFF.

In its sample, this clonotype was seen a few times. Sequence at one end of the junction differs from germline and may be a read error. For the CDR3, the DNA is TGCGGTGCTGGGGAGCTCGAACCCGGGGAGCTGTTTTTT. This gives the protein CGAGELEPGELFF. V is TRBV20-1 and J is TRBJ2-2; possible D gene TRBD2, 5 bases. The germline V gene has CDR1 DFQATT and CDR2 SNEGSKA (reference sequence). This CDR3 region has 13 residues.

A few counts support this clonotype. V is TRBV20-1 and J is TRBJ2-3; perhaps TRBD2 as D (5 bases). The CDR3 runs to 12 residues. The germline CDR1 and CDR2 sequences are DFQATT and SNEGSKA (reference sequence). CDR3 in amino acids: CSTGKSTDTQYF. CDR3 bases: TGCAGCACCGGGAAATCCACAGATACGCAGTATTTT.

This clonotype showed up many times. The V and J genes are TRBV13 and TRBJ2-7, with 9 positions matching TRBD1. With 6 bases clipped from V and 6 bases from J, the junction kept 12 bases outside the gene matches. The CDR3 has 15 amino acids. Germline assignment: CDR1 PRHDT and CDR2 FYEKMQ (reference sequence). CDR3 in DNA: TGTGCCAGCAGAAAACACGGGACAGGGCTTTTCGAGCAGTACTTC. Translated, it gives CASRKHGTGLFEQYF.

The chain carries TRBV5-6 and TRBJ1-2, with D possibly being TRBD1 (6 bases). There are 14 residues in the CDR3. Germline V lookup: CDR1 SGHDT, CDR2 YYEEEE. Trimming left V 3 bases short and J 3 bases short, with 12 bases between. For the CDR3, the DNA is TGTGCCAGCAGCTCCCCCGGGACATACTATGGCTACACCTTC. Protein product: CASSSPGTYYGYTF.

This clonotype was detected many times. This sequence joins TRBV7-9 and TRBJ2-7; D unclear. CDR3 length: 11 amino acids. Looked up from germline, CDR1 is SEHNR and CDR2 is FQNEAQ (reference sequence). V lost 5 bases and J lost 6, with 8 bases in between. The CDR3 is CASSATSEQYF. DNA for the CDR3: TGTGCCAGCAGCGCGACGAGCGAGCAGTACTTC.

This clonotype was counted at least ten times. The V gene is TRBV5-1, the J gene TRBJ2-7; D might be TRBD1 (6 bases). This CDR3 has 13 residues. Germline assignment: CDR1 SGHRS and CDR2 YFSETQ. V lost 0 bases, J lost 7 bases, and 11 bases lay in between. In nucleotides, the CDR3 is TGCGCCAGCAGCTTGGACAGGGTCGGTGAGCAGTACTTC. Its translation is CASSLDRVGEQYF.

This clonotype was observed many times. V gene TRBV20-1 combines with J gene TRBJ1-1; possibly TRBD1 for D (5 bases). This CDR3 region has 16 residues. Trimming took 5 bases from V and 1 from J, leaving 20 bases between them. Per germline, CDR1 DFQATT and CDR2 SNEGSKA (reference sequence). The CDR3 is CSASPFSSGGNTEAFF. Written as DNA, the CDR3 is TGCAGTGCTTCCCCCTTTTCGTCGGGGGGGAACACTGAAGCTTTCTTT.

This clonotype was observed a handful of times. A junction boundary mismatches the germline segment, possibly from a read error. The rearrangement uses TRBV24-1 and TRBJ1-2, with D perhaps TRBD1 (6 bases). Germline lookup yields CDR1 KGHDR and CDR2 SFDVKD. CDR3 size: 13 residues. This CDR3 is CAASDLDSYGYTF. CDR3 nucleotide sequence: TGTGCCGCCAGTGATTTGGACAGCTATGGCTACACCTTC.

This clonotype appeared many times. The J gene is TRBJ1-2, the V gene TRBV20-1; TRBD1 agrees at 9 bases. CDR3 length: 14 residues. The V and J ends lost 5 bases and 6 bases, in that order; junction bases with no gene match: 10. In germline, CDR1 is DFQATT, CDR2 SNEGSKA (reference sequence). This chain's CDR3 is CSAPGTGRINGYTF. The CDR3 bases are TGCAGTGCTCCGGGGACAGGGAGGATCAATGGCTACACCTTC.

This clonotype was counted ten times or more. The chain uses TRBV27 and TRBJ2-1, with 9 bases aligning to TRBD2. The CDR3 loop spans 15 amino acids. V gave up 6 bases and J gave up 4 bases; unmatched junction bases: 7. Per germline, CDR1 MNHEY and CDR2 SMNVEV (reference sequence). CDR3: CASSILREGYNEQFF. The CDR3 DNA reads as TGTGCCAGCAGCATTCTGCGGGAGGGATACAATGAGCAGTTCTTC.

There are many counts of this clonotype. The chain combines TRBV20-1 with TRBJ1-5; perhaps TRBD1 as D (5 bases). Trimming took off 5 bases at V and 1 base at J, with 6 bases between the two ends. CDR1 DFQATT and CDR2 SNEGSKA come from the germline V gene (reference sequence). The CDR3 runs 12 residues. The CDR3: CSAGDSNQPQHF. As DNA, the CDR3 is TGCAGTGCTGGGGACAGCAATCAGCCCCAGCATTTT.

The chain has TRBV5-8 and TRBJ2-1; maybe TRBD1 (6 bases). The germline gives CDR1 SGHTS, CDR2 YDEGEE. V lost 4 bases and J lost 10, with 18 bases in between. The CDR3 consists of 14 residues. The CDR3 region is CASSLEAGGGEQFF. CDR3 coding DNA: TGTGCCAGCAGCCTCGAGGCTGGGGGCGGAGAGCAGTTCTTC.

This clonotype appeared a few times. V is TRBV29-1 and J is TRBJ2-1; 10 bases match TRBD1. CDR1 and CDR2 from the germline V gene are SQVTM and ANQGSEA. The CDR3 length is 14 residues. V lost 4 bases and J lost 6; bases outside the gene matches: 6. CDR3 protein: CSVVRQGASNEQFF. The CDR3 coding sequence is TGCAGCGTTGTGCGACAGGGGGCGTCCAATGAGCAGTTCTTC.

This clonotype has a count of ten or more. The V call is TRBV12-3 or TRBV12-4, the J call TRBJ1-1; D call uncertain. There are 13 residues in the CDR3. Trimming removed 3 bases from V and 4 bases from J, with 9 bases in between. The chain's CDR3 is CASSFGEGTEAFF. Written as DNA, the CDR3 is TGTGCCAGCAGTTTCGGGGAGGGCACTGAAGCTTTCTTT.

This clonotype has at least ten counts. This chain connects TRBV20-1 to TRBJ2-5; D call uncertain. The CDR3 is 12 amino acids. Germline V gene lookup returns CDR1 DFQATT and CDR2 SNEGSKA (reference sequence). V lost 3 bases and J lost 2, with 7 bases in between. The CDR3 region has the DNA TGCAGTGCTAGGCACGGACAAGAGACCCAGTACTTC. Translation: CSARHGQETQYF.

This clonotype was recorded many times. This rearrangement joins TRBV20-1 to TRBJ2-1; 8 nucleotides agree with TRBD1. The germline gives CDR1 DFQATT, CDR2 SNEGSKA (reference sequence). V lost 5 bases to trimming and J lost 5 bases; unmatched junction nucleotides: 17. The CDR3 covers 17 residues. The CDR3 here is CSAPARGRVSGHNEQFF. DNA of the CDR3: TGCAGTGCTCCCGCCAGGGGGCGTGTTAGCGGACACAATGAGCAGTTCTTC.